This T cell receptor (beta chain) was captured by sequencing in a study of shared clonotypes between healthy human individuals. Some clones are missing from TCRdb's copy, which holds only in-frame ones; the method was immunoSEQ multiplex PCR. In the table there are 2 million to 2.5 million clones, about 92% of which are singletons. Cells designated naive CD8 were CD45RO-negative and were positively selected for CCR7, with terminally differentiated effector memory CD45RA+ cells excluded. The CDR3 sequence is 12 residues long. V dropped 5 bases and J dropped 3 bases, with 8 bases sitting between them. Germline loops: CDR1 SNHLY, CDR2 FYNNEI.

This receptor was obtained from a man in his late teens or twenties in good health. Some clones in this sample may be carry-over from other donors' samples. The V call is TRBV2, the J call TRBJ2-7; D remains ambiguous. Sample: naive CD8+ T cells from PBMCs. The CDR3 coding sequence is TGTGCCAGCAGTTTGAATGTCTACGAGCAGTACTTC. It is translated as CASSLNVYEQYF.